Below are 28 T cell receptor beta chains sequenced from a single sample in a study of cytomegalovirus exposure and HLA in healthy donors (dated by TCRdb to the late 2010s). Libraries came from the immunoSEQ multiplex PCR assay. For the multiplex PCR, a mixture combining 60 forward primers for TCR Vbeta segments and 13 reverse primers for TCR Jbeta segments was used. TCRdb's version of the immuneACCESS table is confined to in-frame rearrangements and falls short of the full clone set. An unresolved V gene accounts for under half of the shortfall where checked; the remainder is of unknown origin. The sample table records about 140,000 clones; approximately 82% of these occur just once. The top ten clonotypes cover over 9% of the sample. The sample comprised PBMCs. These TCRs come from a man aged 18 to 30 in good health and CMV-seropositive.

V usage is TRBV15 and J usage is TRBJ2-3; 10 bases are a match to TRBD1. J lost 7 bases, V lost 3 bases, and 10 bases had no gene match. Per germline, CDR1 LNHNV and CDR2 YYDKDF (reference sequence). CDR3 size: 16 residues. Written as DNA, the CDR3 is TGTGCCACCAGCAGCAACCGGGACAGGGGTTGGAATACGCAGTATTTT. Translation gives CATSSNRDRGWNTQYF.

The rearrangement joins TRBV18 to TRBJ1-1; possible D gene TRBD1, 5 bases. The V end was cut by 1 base, the J end by 1 base, with 22 bases between. Germline V lookup: CDR1 KGHSH, CDR2 LQKENI. This CDR3 contains 19 residues. The CDR3 region is CASSPLSSQGVVTNTEAFF. DNA for the CDR3: TGTGCCAGCTCACCACTTTCCTCTCAAGGGGTGGTTACGAACACTGAAGCTTTCTTT. Drawing the rest from reference TRBV18 and TRBJ1-1, the complete variable domain is NAGVMQNPRHLVRRRGQEARLRCSPMKGHSHVYWYRQLPEEGLKFMVYLQKENIIDESGMPKERFSAEFPKEGPSILRIQQVVRGDSAAYFCASSPLSSQGVVTNTEAFFGQGTRLTVV.

The chain employs TRBV28 and TRBJ1-1, with 7 bases aligning to TRBD1. The CDR3 covers 16 residues. V shed 6 bases, J shed 1 base, and the junction held 11 bases outside the gene matches. Germline V gene sequence: CDR1 MDHEN, CDR2 SYDVKM. DNA for the CDR3: TGTGCCAGCAGCTGGATAGGGGGCGATACGAACACTGAAGCTTTCTTT. This gives the protein CASSWIGGDTNTEAFF.

The V and J genes are TRBV9 and TRBJ1-2; 12 bases are shared with TRBD1. The CDR3 runs 15 residues. The V and J ends lost 2 bases and 8 bases, in that order; junction bases with no gene match: 7. Germline V CDR1 and CDR2: SGDLS, YYNGEE. The CDR3 DNA follows: TGTGCCAGCAGCGTTCCGGGACAGGGGGCGACCGGCTACACCTTC. It yields the protein CASSVPGQGATGYTF.

Only one count was recorded for this clone. J is TRBJ2-7 and V is TRBV28; 9 positions agree with TRBD2. Per germline, CDR1 MDHEN and CDR2 SYDVKM. The V and J ends lost 4 bases and 6 bases, in that order; junction bases with no gene match: 4. There are 13 residues in the CDR3. The CDR3 DNA follows: TGTGCCAGCAGTTCAGCGGGAGGAGTCGAGCAGTACTTC. It yields the protein CASSSAGGVEQYF. Combining the CDR3 with reference TRBV28 and TRBJ2-7 gives the whole variable domain DVKVTQSSRYLVKRTGEKVFLECVQDMDHENMFWYRQDPGLGLRLIYFSYDVKMKEKGDIPEGYSVSREKKERFSLILESASTNQTSMYLCASSSAGGVEQYFGPGTRLTVT.

The gene calls are TRBV4-2 and TRBJ2-5; TRBD2 agrees at 10 bases. The end of the DNA aligns better with TRBJ2-7, so the J call may be wrong. Germline assignment: CDR1 LGHNA and CDR2 YNFKEQ. The CDR3 sequence is 14 residues long. In DNA form, the CDR3 reads TGTGCCAGCAGCCAATGGACTAGCGGCTACGAGCAGTACTTC. This sequence encodes CASSQWTSGYEQYF.

The chain combines TRBV28 with TRBJ2-5; D possibly corresponds to TRBD2 (7 bases). The DNA matches TRBJ2-7 better at its end, which makes the J call doubtful. Germline V gene sequence: CDR1 MDHEN, CDR2 SYDVKM. This CDR3 is built from 16 residues. The CDR3: CASIPAGRGSWYEQYF. CDR3 sequence (DNA): TGTGCCAGCATCCCAGCGGGGAGGGGGTCTTGGTACGAGCAGTACTTC.

This chain links TRBV29-1 with TRBJ2-5; D may be TRBD2 (6 bases). CDR3 size: 14 residues. Per the germline V gene, CDR1 is SQVTM and CDR2 is ANQGSEA. With 5 bases removed from V and 7 bases from J, the gap between germline ends came to 20 bases. The CDR3 here is CSVRLGGAAGTQYF. CDR3 sequence (DNA): TGCAGCGTTAGGTTGGGCGGGGCAGCTGGGACCCAGTACTTC.

The chain links TRBV28 to TRBJ2-7; D is uncertain. Trimming shortened V by 4 bases and J by 2 bases, and 6 bases separated the two germline ends. The V gene's germline CDR1 is MDHEN and CDR2 SYDVKM. This CDR3 comprises 12 residues. The DNA for the CDR3 is TGTGCCAGCAGTTGGAGCACCTACGAGCAGTACTTC. This encodes CASSWSTYEQYF.

The chain couples TRBV5-1 to TRBJ2-7, with a possible D match to TRBD1 (6 bases). Trimming took 2 bases from V and 0 from J, leaving 12 bases between them. The CDR3 contains 15 residues. Germline CDR1 and CDR2: SGHRS and YFSETQ. The CDR3 sequence is CASSFRTGSSYEQYF. The CDR3 DNA reads TGCGCCAGCAGCTTCCGAACAGGGAGCTCCTACGAGCAGTACTTC.

To note about this clone: Other DNA sequences in this specimen translate into the identical CDR3. V and J are TRBV30 and TRBJ1-1; D is possibly TRBD1 (6 bases). Per germline, CDR1 GTSNPN and CDR2 SVGIG (reference sequence). V lost 0 bases, J lost 5 bases, and 13 bases lay in between. This CDR3 contains 14 residues. The CDR3 DNA reads as TGTGCCTGGAGTGTACGAGGGGGGGGAACTGAAGCTTTCTTT. Protein product: CAWSVRGGGTEAFF. Using reference TRBV30 and TRBJ1-1 for the parts outside the CDR3, the full variable domain is SQTIHQWPATLVQPVGSPLSLECTVEGTSNPNLYWYRQAAGRGLQLLFYSVGIGQISSEVPQNLSASRPQDRQFILSSKKLLLSDSGFYLCAWSVRGGGTEAFFGQGTRLTVV.

To note about this clone: A junction end diverges from the germline sequence, so it may reflect a read error. This CDR3 reads CARSLTQSGYTGELFF. The CDR3 region has the DNA TGTGCCCGCAGCTTAACTCAGAGCGGGTACACCGGGGAGCTGTTTTTT. This chain joins TRBV7-3 and TRBJ2-2, with D possibly matching TRBD2 (6 bases). This CDR3 is 16 amino acids long. The germline CDR1 and CDR2 sequences are SGHTA and FQGTGA. Combining the CDR3 with reference TRBV7-3 and TRBJ2-2 gives the whole variable domain GAGVSQTPSNKVTEKGKYVELRCDPISGHTALYWYRQSLGQGPEFLIYFQGTGAADDSGLPNDRFFAVRPEGSVSTLKIQRTERGDSAVYLCARSLTQSGYTGELFFGEGSRLTVL.

The chain couples TRBV7-9 to TRBJ1-1; D is undetermined. The CDR3 is 12 amino acids. Germline-derived CDR1 and CDR2 are SEHNR and FQNEAQ (reference sequence). Trimming took off 4 bases at V and 11 bases at J, with 14 bases between the two ends. The CDR3 bases are TGTGCCAGCAGCTCTCACTTGCGGCGTGCTTTCTTT. It codes for CASSSHLRRAFF.

The chain combines TRBV7-9 with TRBJ2-7; 8 positions agree with TRBD1. Losses at the gene ends were 1 base for V and 3 bases for J; bases not matched to a gene: 5. The CDR3 is 15 residues long. Germline V gene lookup returns CDR1 SEHNR and CDR2 FQNEAQ (reference sequence). The CDR3 DNA reads TGTGCCAGCAGCTTAGGGCCAGGACAGGGCTACGAGCAGTACTTC. Translation: CASSLGPGQGYEQYF.

The gene calls are TRBV28 and TRBJ1-1; possible D gene TRBD1, 5 bases. The V gene lost 10 bases and the J gene lost 5 bases, with 14 bases spanning the gap. The CDR3 sequence is 12 residues long. Germline CDR1 is MDHEN and CDR2 is SYDVKM. The CDR3 region is CATDRGGTEAFF. Written as DNA, the CDR3 is TGTGCCACCGACCGGGGGGGGACTGAAGCTTTCTTT.

In its sample, this clone was seen a few times. V gene TRBV27 combines with J gene TRBJ2-7; D remains ambiguous. V was clipped by 3 bases and J by 2 bases, with 11 bases between them. Germline V lookup: CDR1 MNHEY, CDR2 SMNVEV (reference sequence). The CDR3 length is 14 residues. CDR3 bases: TGTGCCAGCAGTTTGTCGCTTGGCCCCTACGAGCAGTACTTC. Translating it yields CASSLSLGPYEQYF.

This chain uses TRBV6-1 with TRBJ1-3; D is unresolved. CDR3 length: 16 amino acids. From germline, CDR1 is MNHNS and CDR2 SASEGT. V dropped 3 bases and J dropped 0 bases, with 12 bases sitting between them. CDR3 bases: TGTGCCAGCAGTGATAGAGGGAGGAACTCTGGAAACACCATATATTTT. This encodes CASSDRGRNSGNTIYF.

This clone was observed a handful of times. This chain links TRBV5-6 with TRBJ1-1; no reliable D call. CDR1 SGHDT and CDR2 YYEEEE come from the germline V gene. V lost 6 bases and J 4 bases, leaving 22 bases between the germline ends. The CDR3 is 16 amino acids. The CDR3 bases are TGTGCCAGCAACCAAAAGGAGGATCAATGGCTCACTGAAGCTTTCTTT. This gives the protein CASNQKEDQWLTEAFF.

This chain joins TRBV4-2 and TRBJ2-7, with 8 bases fitting TRBD2. Germline lookup yields CDR1 LGHNA and CDR2 YNFKEQ. The V segment lost 4 bases and the J segment 6 bases; nucleotides outside the gene matches: 17. This CDR3 region has 17 residues. DNA for the CDR3: TGTGCCAGCAGCCCCCCCGAGGGGAGCGGGAGTCGCGGCGAGCAGTACTTC. It translates to CASSPPEGSGSRGEQYF.

This clone was observed once. The chain carries TRBV13 and TRBJ2-1; D uncertain. From germline, CDR1 is PRHDT and CDR2 FYEKMQ (reference sequence). CDR3 size: 13 residues. V lost 4 bases to trimming and J lost 8 bases, with 12 bases between them. For the CDR3, the DNA is TGTGCCAGCAGCTCCTCGTCTCGGGATGAGCAGTTCTTC. It is translated as CASSSSSRDEQFF. The entire variable domain, with the rest obtained from reference TRBV13 and TRBJ2-1, is as follows: AAGVIQSPRHLIKEKRETATLKCYPIPRHDTVYWYQQGPGQDPQFLISFYEKMQSDKGSIPDRFSAQQFSDYHSELNMSSLELGDSALYFCASSSSSRDEQFFGPGTRLTVL.

The chain has TRBV28 and TRBJ2-4, with a tentative D call TRBD2 (6 bases). V lost 6 bases to trimming and J lost 7 bases, with 16 bases between them. This CDR3 contains 14 residues. Germline-derived CDR1 and CDR2 are MDHEN and SYDVKM. The CDR3 nucleotides read TGTGCCAGCAGCAAGTCATACGGGAGTAACATTCAGTACTTC. It is translated as CASSKSYGSNIQYF.

This chain uses TRBV6-5 with TRBJ2-7; D possibly corresponds to TRBD1 (6 bases). Per the germline V gene, CDR1 is MNHEY and CDR2 is SVGAGI. V lost 11 bases, J lost 2 bases, and 10 bases lay in between. The CDR3 extends over 11 amino acids. The CDR3 is CAVGQPYEQYF. CDR3 nucleotides: TGTGCCGTTGGACAGCCCTACGAGCAGTACTTC.

As regards this clone: Other DNA sequences in the sample encode the same CDR3. The rearrangement links TRBV27 to TRBJ2-7; TRBD2 matches at 7 bases. V was clipped by 3 bases and J by 3 bases; unmatched bases: 2. Germline CDR1 reads MNHEY; CDR2 reads SMNVEV (reference sequence). The length of the CDR3 is 13 residues. The DNA of the CDR3 is TGTGCCAGCAGTTTCGGCGGGAGCTACGAGCAGTACTTC. It is translated as CASSFGGSYEQYF.

This clone was counted between two and nine times. The rearrangement joins TRBV29-1 to TRBJ2-2; 9 nucleotides agree with TRBD1. This CDR3 contains 15 residues. With 4 bases clipped from V and 4 bases from J, the junction kept 7 bases outside the gene matches. CDR1 is SQVTM, CDR2 ANQGSEA, per germline. CDR3 in amino acids: CSVGGTGLSTGELFF. The CDR3 DNA reads as TGCAGCGTTGGGGGGACAGGGCTAAGCACCGGGGAGCTGTTTTTT.

The chain uses TRBV9 and TRBJ2-1, with TRBD2 matching over 9 bases. From germline, CDR1 is SGDLS and CDR2 YYNGEE. The CDR3 contains 15 residues. V lost 1 base, J lost 9 bases, and 8 bases stayed unmatched. CDR3 nucleotides: TGTGCCAGCAGCGTAATTAGCGGGAGTTCTGGTGAGCAGTTCTTC. Protein product: CASSVISGSSGEQFF.

The chain recombines TRBV6-1 with TRBJ2-2, with a tentative D call TRBD2 (6 bases). The germline gives CDR1 MNHNS, CDR2 SASEGT. V lost 7 bases and J lost 2, with 11 bases in between. The CDR3 contains 14 residues. Here the CDR3 DNA reads TGTGCCAGCACCGGCGGGGTAAACACCGGGGAGCTGTTTTTT. Its protein product is CASTGGVNTGELFF.

The chain combines TRBV7-9 with TRBJ1-5; TRBD1 aligns across 9 bases. Germline lookup yields CDR1 SEHNR and CDR2 FQNEAQ (reference sequence). The J segment lost 1 base and the V segment lost 4 bases, leaving 5 bases of the junction unmatched. The CDR3 sequence is 16 residues long. The CDR3 reads CASSSRTGVSNQPQHF. In nucleotides, the CDR3 is TGTGCCAGCAGCTCCAGGACAGGGGTCAGCAATCAGCCCCAGCATTTT.

The chain uses TRBV6-1 and TRBJ2-2, with D possibly matching TRBD2 (6 bases). The length of the CDR3 is 14 residues. Between the trimmed V and J ends, which lost 4 bases and 4 bases, there was a span of 10 bases. Germline V gives CDR1 MNHNS, CDR2 SASEGT. The CDR3 spells CASSAGVTTGELFF. The CDR3 nucleotides are TGTGCCAGCAGTGCGGGGGTAACCACCGGGGAGCTGTTTTTT.